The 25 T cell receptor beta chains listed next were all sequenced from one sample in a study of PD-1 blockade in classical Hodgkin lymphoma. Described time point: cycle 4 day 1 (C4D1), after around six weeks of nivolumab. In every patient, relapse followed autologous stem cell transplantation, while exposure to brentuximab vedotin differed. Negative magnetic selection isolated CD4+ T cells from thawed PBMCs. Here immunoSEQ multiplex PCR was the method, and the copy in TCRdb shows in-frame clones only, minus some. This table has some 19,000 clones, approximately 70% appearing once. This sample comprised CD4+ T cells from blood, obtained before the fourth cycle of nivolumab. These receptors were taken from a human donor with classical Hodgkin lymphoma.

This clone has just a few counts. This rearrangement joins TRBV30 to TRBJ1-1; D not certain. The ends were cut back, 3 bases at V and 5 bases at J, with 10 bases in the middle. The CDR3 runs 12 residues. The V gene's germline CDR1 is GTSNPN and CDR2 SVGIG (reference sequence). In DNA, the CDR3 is TGTGCCTGGAGAGTAGGGAGGACTGAAGCTTTCTTT. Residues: CAWRVGRTEAFF. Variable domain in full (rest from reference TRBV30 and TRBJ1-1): SQTIHQWPATLVQPVGSPLSLECTVEGTSNPNLYWYRQAAGRGLQLLFYSVGIGQISSEVPQNLSASRPQDRQFILSSKKLLLSDSGFYLCAWRVGRTEAFFGQGTRLTVV.

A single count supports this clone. The CDR3 here is CASSGDRGRYYEQYF. The CDR3 nucleotides are TGTGCCAGCAGCGGTGACAGGGGGCGATATTACGAGCAGTACTTC. The chain recombines TRBV2 with TRBJ2-7, with 10 positions matching TRBD1. V shed 6 bases and J 4 bases; nucleotides not matched to a gene: 9. Germline V gene lookup returns CDR1 SNHLY and CDR2 FYNNEI. The CDR3 sequence is 15 residues long.

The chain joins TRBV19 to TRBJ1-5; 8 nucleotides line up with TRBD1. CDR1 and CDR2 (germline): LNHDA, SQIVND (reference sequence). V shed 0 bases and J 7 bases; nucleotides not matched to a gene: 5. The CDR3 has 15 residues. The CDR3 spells CASSIERTGRQPQHF. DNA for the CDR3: TGTGCCAGTAGTATAGAGCGGACAGGGAGGCAGCCCCAGCATTTT.

CDR3 nucleotides: TGTGCCAGCAGTGGTAGTAGCGTGGGCTACACCTTC. Translating it yields CASSGSSVGYTF. V is TRBV2 and J is TRBJ1-2; no clear D gene. CDR1 is SNHLY and CDR2 is FYNNEI in the germline V gene. Trimming left V 4 bases short and J 8 bases short, with 11 bases between. The CDR3 extends over 12 amino acids.

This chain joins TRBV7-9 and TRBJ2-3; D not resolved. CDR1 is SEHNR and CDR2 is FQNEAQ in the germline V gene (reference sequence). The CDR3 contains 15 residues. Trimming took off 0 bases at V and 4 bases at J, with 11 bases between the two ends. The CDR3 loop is CASSLASGGSDTQYF. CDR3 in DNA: TGTGCCAGCAGCTTAGCGTCGGGCGGTTCAGATACGCAGTATTTT.

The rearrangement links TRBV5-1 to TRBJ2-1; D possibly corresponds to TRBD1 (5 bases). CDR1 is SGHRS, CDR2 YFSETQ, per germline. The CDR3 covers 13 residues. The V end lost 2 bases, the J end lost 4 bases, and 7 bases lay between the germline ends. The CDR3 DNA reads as TGCGCCAGCAGCTTCAGGGATTACAATGAGCAGTTCTTC. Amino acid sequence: CASSFRDYNEQFF.

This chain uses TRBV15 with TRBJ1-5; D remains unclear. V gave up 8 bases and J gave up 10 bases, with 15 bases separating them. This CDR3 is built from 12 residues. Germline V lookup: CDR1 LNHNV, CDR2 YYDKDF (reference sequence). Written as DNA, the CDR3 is TGTGCCACCGAGTCGGTCGTCAGCCCCCAGCATTTT. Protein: CATESVVSPQHF. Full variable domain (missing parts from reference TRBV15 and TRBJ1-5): DAMVIQNPRYQVTQFGKPVTLSCSQTLNHNVMYWYQQKSSQAPKLLFHYYDKDFNNEADTPDNFQSRRPNTSFCFLDIRSPGLGDTAMYLCATESVVSPQHFGDGTRLSIL.

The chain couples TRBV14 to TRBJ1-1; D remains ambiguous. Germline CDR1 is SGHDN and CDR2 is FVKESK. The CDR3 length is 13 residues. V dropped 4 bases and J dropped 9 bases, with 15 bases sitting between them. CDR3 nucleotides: TGTGCCAGCAGCCTAGATGAGGGAGGGAAAGCTTTCTTT. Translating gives CASSLDEGGKAFF.

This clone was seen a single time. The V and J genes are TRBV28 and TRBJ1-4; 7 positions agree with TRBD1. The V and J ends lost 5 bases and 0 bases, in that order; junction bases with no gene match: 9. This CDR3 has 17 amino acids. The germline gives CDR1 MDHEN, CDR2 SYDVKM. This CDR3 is CASSRGGAGPTNEKLFF. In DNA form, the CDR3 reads TGTGCCAGCAGTAGAGGGGGCGCGGGGCCAACTAATGAAAAACTGTTTTTT.

CDR3 nucleotide sequence: TGTGCCAGCAGCCCGCAGGGGGGCCCCGGGGAGCTGTTTTTT. Protein sequence: CASSPQGGPGELFF. V gene TRBV7-2 combines with J gene TRBJ2-2, with D maybe TRBD1 (7 bases). V lost 5 bases to trimming and J lost 6 bases, with 13 bases between them. The CDR3 extends over 14 amino acids. The germline V gene encodes CDR1 SGHTA and CDR2 FQGNSA.

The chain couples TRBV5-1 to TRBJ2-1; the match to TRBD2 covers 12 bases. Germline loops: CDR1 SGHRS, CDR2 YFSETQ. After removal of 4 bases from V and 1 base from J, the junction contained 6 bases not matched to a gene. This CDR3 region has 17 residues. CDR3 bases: TGCGCCAGCAGCCCCGGGACTAGCGGGTGGTCCTACAATGAGCAGTTCTTC. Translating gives CASSPGTSGWSYNEQFF.

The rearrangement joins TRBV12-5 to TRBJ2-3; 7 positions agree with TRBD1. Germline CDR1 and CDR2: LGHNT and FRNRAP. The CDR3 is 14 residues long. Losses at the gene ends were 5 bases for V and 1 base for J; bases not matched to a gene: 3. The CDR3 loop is CASGLGQGTDTQYF. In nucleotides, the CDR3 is TGTGCTAGTGGTCTAGGACAGGGCACAGATACGCAGTATTTT.

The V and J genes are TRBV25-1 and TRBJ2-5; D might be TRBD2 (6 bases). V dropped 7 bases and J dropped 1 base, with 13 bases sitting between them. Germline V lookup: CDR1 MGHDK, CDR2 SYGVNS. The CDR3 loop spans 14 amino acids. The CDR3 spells CASNTHGGQETQYF. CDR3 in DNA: TGTGCCAGCAATACTCACGGGGGCCAAGAGACCCAGTACTTC.

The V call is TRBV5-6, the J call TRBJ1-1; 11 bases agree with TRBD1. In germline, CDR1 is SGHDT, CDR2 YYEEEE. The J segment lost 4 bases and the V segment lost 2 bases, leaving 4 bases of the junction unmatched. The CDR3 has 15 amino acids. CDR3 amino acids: CASSFTGTGGTEAFF. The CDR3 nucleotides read TGTGCCAGCAGCTTTACCGGGACAGGGGGCACTGAAGCTTTCTTT.

CDR3 in DNA: TGTGCCAGCAGCTTACGACAGGGTTCCTATGGCTACACCTTC. Encoded protein: CASSLRQGSYGYTF. The rearrangement joins TRBV7-9 to TRBJ1-2; 7 positions match TRBD1. Germline V CDR1 and CDR2: SEHNR, FQNEAQ (reference sequence). V was clipped by 2 bases and J by 4 bases; unmatched bases: 4. This CDR3 region has 14 residues. The full variable domain, in which reference TRBV7-9 and TRBJ1-2 provide the parts outside the CDR3, is DTGVSQNPRHKITKRGQNVTFRCDPISEHNRLYWYRQTLGQGPEFLTYFQNEAQLEKSRLLSDRFSAERPKGSFSTLEIQRTEQGDSAMYLCASSLRQGSYGYTFGSGTRLTVV.

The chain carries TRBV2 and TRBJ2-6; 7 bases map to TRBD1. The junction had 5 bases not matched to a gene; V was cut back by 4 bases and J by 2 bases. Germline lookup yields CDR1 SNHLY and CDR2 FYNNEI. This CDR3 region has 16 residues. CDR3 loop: CASSGETGPGANVLTF. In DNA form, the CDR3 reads TGTGCCAGCAGTGGGGAGACAGGGCCTGGGGCCAACGTCCTGACTTTC.

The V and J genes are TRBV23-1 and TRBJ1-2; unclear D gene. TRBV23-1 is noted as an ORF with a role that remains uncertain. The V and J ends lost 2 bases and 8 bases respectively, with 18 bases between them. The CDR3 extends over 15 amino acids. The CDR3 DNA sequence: TGCGCCAGCAGTCAACCGGACCCCCCATCTAAAGGCTACACCTTC. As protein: CASSQPDPPSKGYTF.

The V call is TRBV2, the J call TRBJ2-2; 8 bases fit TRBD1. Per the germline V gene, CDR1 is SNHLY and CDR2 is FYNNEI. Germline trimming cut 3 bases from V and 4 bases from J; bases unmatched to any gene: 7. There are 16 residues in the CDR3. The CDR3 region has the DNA TGTGCCAGCAGTGAGCAGGGGGCTTTAGGCACCGGGGAGCTGTTTTTT. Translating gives CASSEQGALGTGELFF.

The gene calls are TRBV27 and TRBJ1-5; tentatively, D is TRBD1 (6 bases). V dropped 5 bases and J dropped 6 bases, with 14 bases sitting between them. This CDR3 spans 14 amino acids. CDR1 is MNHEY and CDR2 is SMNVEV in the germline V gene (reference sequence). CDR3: CASSPPQGSQPQHF. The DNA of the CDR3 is TGTGCCAGCAGTCCGCCTCAGGGGAGTCAGCCCCAGCATTTT.

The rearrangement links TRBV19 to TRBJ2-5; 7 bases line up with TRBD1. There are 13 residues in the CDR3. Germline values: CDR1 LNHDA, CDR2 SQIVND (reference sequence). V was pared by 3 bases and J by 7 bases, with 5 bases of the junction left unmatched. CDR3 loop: CASSIQQGRTQYF. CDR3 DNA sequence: TGTGCCAGTAGTATTCAACAGGGGAGGACCCAGTACTTC. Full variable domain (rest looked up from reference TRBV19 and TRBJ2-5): DGGITQSPKYLFRKEGQNVTLSCEQNLNHDAMYWYRQDPGQGLRLIYYSQIVNDFQKGDIAEGYSVSREKKESFPLTVTSAQKNPTAFYLCASSIQQGRTQYFGPGTRLLVL.

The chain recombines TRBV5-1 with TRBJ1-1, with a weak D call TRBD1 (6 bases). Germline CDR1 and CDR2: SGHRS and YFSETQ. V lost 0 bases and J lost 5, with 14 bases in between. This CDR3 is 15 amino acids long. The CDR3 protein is CASSLDGGRGTEAFF. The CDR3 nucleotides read TGCGCCAGCAGCTTGGATGGGGGGCGTGGGACTGAAGCTTTCTTT.

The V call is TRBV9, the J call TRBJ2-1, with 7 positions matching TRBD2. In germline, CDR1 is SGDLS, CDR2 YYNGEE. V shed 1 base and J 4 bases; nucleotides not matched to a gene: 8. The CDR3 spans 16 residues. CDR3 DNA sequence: TGTGCCAGCAGCGTAACCAGCGGGATAACATACAATGAGCAGTTCTTC. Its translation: CASSVTSGITYNEQFF.

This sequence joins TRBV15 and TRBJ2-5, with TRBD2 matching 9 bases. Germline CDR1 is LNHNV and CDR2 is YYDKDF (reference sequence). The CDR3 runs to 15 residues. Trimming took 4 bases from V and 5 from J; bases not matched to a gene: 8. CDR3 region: CATSKERGVPETQYF. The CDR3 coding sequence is TGTGCCACCAGCAAAGAGCGGGGGGTCCCGGAGACCCAGTACTTC.

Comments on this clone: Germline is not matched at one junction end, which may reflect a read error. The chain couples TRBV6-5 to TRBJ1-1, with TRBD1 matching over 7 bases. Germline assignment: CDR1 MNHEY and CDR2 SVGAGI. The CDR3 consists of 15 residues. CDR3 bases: TGTGCCAGCAGGTACTCCGGGACAGCGAACACTGAAGCTTTCTTT. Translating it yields CASRYSGTANTEAFF.

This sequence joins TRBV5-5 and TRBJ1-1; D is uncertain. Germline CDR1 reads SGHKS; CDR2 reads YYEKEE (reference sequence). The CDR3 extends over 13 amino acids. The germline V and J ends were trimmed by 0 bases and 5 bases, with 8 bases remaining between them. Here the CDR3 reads CASSLVGATEAFF. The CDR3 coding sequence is TGTGCCAGCAGCTTGGTCGGCGCAACTGAAGCTTTCTTT. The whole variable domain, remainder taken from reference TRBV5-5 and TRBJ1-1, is DAGVTQSPTHLIKTRGQQVTLRCSPISGHKSVSWYQQVLGQGPQFIFQYYEKEERGRGNFPDRFSARQFPNYSSELNVNALLLGDSALYLCASSLVGATEAFFGQGTRLTVV.